This T cell receptor beta chain was observed in a study of OX40 agonist ivuxolimab in advanced cancers. Turning to the study itself: From about 23 to 85 years was the age range, with a mean of approximately 58 years, and about 78% were male. Overall study findings and caveats: Antigen specificity of clonally expanded peripheral T cells was not established.

V lost 0 bases, J lost 4 bases, and 10 bases lay in between. CDR1 and CDR2 (germline): SGHDN, FVKESK. The CDR3 totals 15 residues. Remarks on this clone: Its antigen is not known.

Data came from immunoSEQ multiplex PCR; TCRdb stores just in-frame clones and leaves some out. The sample includes fewer than 85,000 clones, around nine tenths seen only once; the top ten take 5.5% to 8%. Systemic immunosuppression or autoimmune disease history was grounds to exclude patients. The chain employs TRBV14 and TRBJ1-3; D remains unclear. The sequencing here drew on CD4+ or CD8+ T cells sorted from blood, taken in a trial of the OX40 agonist ivuxolimab. The source of this sequence is an adult with an advanced solid tumor such as melanoma, head and neck, liver or kidney cancer. Written as DNA, the CDR3 is TGTGCCAGCAGCCAAGATCGGACCGGGGGAAACACCATATATTTT. It codes for CASSQDRTGGNTIYF.